The 11 T cell receptor beta chains in this list originate from one sample, sequenced in a study of T cell responses to AZD1222 COVID-19 vaccine. Sequencing used immunoSEQ multiplex PCR; TCRdb keeps in-frame clones, though not all of them. The sample holds roughly 100,000 clones, almost 85% seen once. Sample: peripheral blood, taken on day 0 of AZD1222 vaccination. The origin of the receptors is an adult in good health.

This clone was seen more than once but under ten times. The chain carries TRBV11-2 and TRBJ2-7; 10 positions agree with TRBD2. V gave up 1 base and J gave up 7 bases; unmatched junction bases: 16. Germline V gene data show CDR1 as SGHAT and CDR2 as FQNNGV. The CDR3 loop spans 18 amino acids. The CDR3 region has the DNA TGTGCCAGCAGCTTAGGCCTGACTAGCGGGCGCCCATTTCGGGAGCAGTACTTC. Translating gives CASSLGLTSGRPFREQYF.

This rearrangement joins TRBV9 to TRBJ1-2, with TRBD1 matching 7 bases. The CDR3 runs to 14 residues. With V trimmed by 3 bases and J by 8 bases, 10 bases remained unmatched. The germline CDR1 and CDR2 sequences are SGDLS and YYNGEE. The DNA for the CDR3 is TGTGCCAGCAGCGATCAACAGGGGTATTACGGCTACACCTTC. This sequence encodes CASSDQQGYYGYTF. The full variable domain, rest sourced from reference TRBV9 and TRBJ1-2, is DSGVTQTPKHLITATGQRVTLRCSPRSGDLSVYWYQQSLDQGLQFLIQYYNGEERAKGNILERFSAQQFPDLHSELNLSSLELGDSALYFCASSDQQGYYGYTFGSGTRLTVV.

The rearrangement links TRBV10-1 to TRBJ1-1; D is perhaps TRBD1 (6 bases). Between the trimmed V and J ends, which lost 4 bases and 6 bases, there was a span of 15 bases. The CDR3 runs to 14 residues. The germline gives CDR1 WNHNN, CDR2 SYGVQD (reference sequence). In nucleotides, the CDR3 is TGCGCCAGCAGTGTTGGAGGGGGAACGGCTGAAGCTTTCTTT. Protein product: CASSVGGGTAEAFF.

J is TRBJ2-2 and V is TRBV24-1; 13 nucleotides agree with TRBD2. Germline CDR1 reads KGHDR; CDR2 reads SFDVKD. The CDR3 is 15 residues long. Unmatched junction bases numbered 0, after V lost 7 bases and J lost 2 bases. The DNA for the CDR3 is TGTGCCACCAGGGGACTAGCGGGAAACACCGGGGAGCTGTTTTTT. Translated: CATRGLAGNTGELFF.

The chain has TRBV20-1 and TRBJ1-2; the D is unclear. There are 11 residues in the CDR3. The germline V gene has CDR1 DFQATT and CDR2 SNEGSKA (reference sequence). V shed 1 base and J shed 8 bases, with 8 bases lying between them. The CDR3 region is CSARGGGGYTF. For the CDR3, the DNA is TGCAGTGCTAGAGGCGGAGGGGGCTACACCTTC.

V and J are TRBV29-1 and TRBJ1-2, with 7 bases matching TRBD1. The CDR3 is 15 amino acids. CDR1 and CDR2 from the germline V gene are SQVTM and ANQGSEA. In DNA, the CDR3 is TGCACCTACCGGGACAGCACGCAAGGACTCTATGGCTACACCTTC. Translating it yields CTYRDSTQGLYGYTF.

CDR3 residues: CASSLYTGYTF. The CDR3 DNA sequence: TGTGCCAGCAGCTTATACACTGGCTACACCTTC. The chain employs TRBV7-2 and TRBJ1-2; D is unclear. V gave up 2 bases and J gave up 7 bases, with 5 bases separating them. The CDR3 spans 11 residues. Germline V lookup: CDR1 SGHTA, CDR2 FQGNSA.

CDR3 region: CASSEEGMGQPQHF. The CDR3 DNA follows: TGTGCCAGCAGTGAAGAGGGTATGGGTCAGCCCCAGCATTTT. The gene calls are TRBV2 and TRBJ1-5; D is undetermined. CDR3 size: 14 residues. In germline, CDR1 is SNHLY, CDR2 FYNNEI. Trimming removed 1 base at V and 6 bases at J, with 10 bases between. Using reference TRBV2 and TRBJ1-5 for the parts outside the CDR3, the full variable domain is EPEVTQTPSHQVTQMGQEVILRCVPISNHLYFYWYRQILGQKVEFLVSFYNNEISEKSEIFDDQFSVERPDGSNFTLKIRSTKLEDSAMYFCASSEEGMGQPQHFGDGTRLSIL.

This sequence joins TRBV10-3 and TRBJ2-1; either TRBD1 or TRBD2 may fit D (7 bases each). The CDR3 runs 15 residues. The V gene lost 5 bases and the J gene lost 7 bases, with 18 bases spanning the gap. Germline loops: CDR1 ENHRY, CDR2 SYGVKD. The CDR3 bases are TGTGCCATCAGTTTTGGGGGGGCCAGGGGGAATGAGCAGTTCTTC. It translates to CAISFGGARGNEQFF.

The sample holds one count of this clone. This chain uses TRBV5-1 with TRBJ1-2; D is perhaps TRBD1 (5 bases). The CDR3 spans 14 residues. With 4 bases removed from V and 2 bases from J, the gap between germline ends came to 12 bases. Germline V gene lookup returns CDR1 SGHRS and CDR2 YFSETQ. The CDR3 DNA sequence: TGCGCCAGCAGCGGGGACGGGGCGAACTATGGCTACACCTTC. As protein: CASSGDGANYGYTF.

Only one count was recorded for this clone. This chain connects TRBV4-3 to TRBJ1-2; possible D gene TRBD1, 5 bases. Germline V lookup: CDR1 LGHNA, CDR2 YSLEER. There are 16 residues in the CDR3. V was clipped by 4 bases and J by 0 bases, with 15 bases between them. The CDR3 DNA is TGCGCCAGCAGCCCGGGCCAGGGCACTCCTAACTATGGCTACACCTTC. Its translation: CASSPGQGTPNYGYTF.